This TCR beta chain is drawn from a study of tumor and adjacent non-tumor tissue in lung cancer (dated by TCRdb to about 2018). Study-wide context: The cohort included around eleven adenocarcinoma, a couple of squamous cell carcinoma and 1 small cell lung cancer patients. The roughly 15 patients were aged about 31 to 76 years, included ten or so men and 5 women, and had TNM stage I to III disease. Sequencing generated a total of some 130 million productive TCRbeta reads, averaging about 4.17 million reads per sample. Using bulk TCRbeta repertoires from roughly 14 lung cancer patients, the study set lung tumor tissue side by side with matched distant non-tumor lung tissue. Under 35 paired specimens, one tumor and one normal lung sample per patient, were profiled by TCRbeta CDR3 sequencing. The research as a whole found: TCR diversity (inverse Simpson) was significantly higher in tumor than in normal lung tissue (roughly 430 vs 170, P = 0.0075, Mann-Whitney U test). Because peripheral blood was not sequenced, blood TCRbeta repertoires in the lung cancer patients of the study were not examined. A significantly larger cumulative share of the repertoire was made up by the top 100 clones in normal lung than in tumor tissue. Younger patients had significantly higher TCR diversity, and higher tumor TCR diversity was associated with shorter overall and disease-free survival. The cohort had only roughly 14 patients, and the authors noted that larger samples and more detailed clinical data are needed. Neither the sequencing platform nor unique molecular identifiers are mentioned in the methods.

According to the germline V gene, CDR1 reads MDHEN and CDR2 reads SYDVKM. From cysteine to phenylalanine, the CDR3 is 12 amino acids long. Only the CDR3 region is kept as DNA, spanning 36 bases read in frame from base 1. A note on this clonotype: Its antigen is still unknown. One junction end does not reproduce the germline sequence, and a read error may be involved.

RNA was isolated from bulk unsorted tissue, and RNA quality was assessed with a NanoDrop ND-1000 and an Agilent 2100. Distant non-tumor tissue taken more than 3 cm from the tumor edge was used as the normal lung sample. Donors were newly diagnosed lung cancer patients admitted for thoracic surgery in China between August and November 2014, without prior chemotherapy. Patients with previous radiotherapy or chemotherapy, or with another concurrent cancer, were excluded from the study. Surgical tissue pieces of roughly 1-2.3 cm3 were preserved in RNAlater solution and stored at -80 °C until use. The library was obtained by multiplex PCR. The instrument given in TCRdb is Illumina HiSeq 2500. Following protocols modified from ARM-PCR, the researchers constructed TCRbeta libraries through three rounds of nested PCR with primers (Table S4). Before sequencing, PCR products in the 200-500 bp range were cut out of the gel and cleaned up using the QIAquick gel extraction kit. The published analysis was carried out like this. Trimmomatic was used to clean the reads, FLASH merged the cleaned reads into complete CDR3 sequences, and MiTCR assigned the sequences to V(D)J germline segments. Clonal diversity was calculated as the inverse Simpson's index using VDJtools. A read counted as productive if the sequence was in-frame and lacked a premature stop codon. TCRdb itself trimmed the public reads at Q25 with fastp, ran MiXCR and retained productive beta chains. When rows share a CDR3 protein, they turn into one entry using the most common DNA and genes. TCRdb's processing, not the authors', yielded these V and J calls. This sample holds about 60,000 distinct CDR3 sequences; about 61% were observed only once. The ten largest clonotypes hold around a third of the sample.

The V and J segments used are TRBV28 and TRBJ2-7; TRBD1 fits 7 bases in the junction. This TCR derives from a man in his 70s with non-small cell lung cancer. Material for sequencing was distant non-tumor lung tissue. The CDR3 corresponds to CASSLGGYDQYF. The DNA reads TGTGCCAGCAGTCTAGGGGGCTACGACCAGTACTTC.